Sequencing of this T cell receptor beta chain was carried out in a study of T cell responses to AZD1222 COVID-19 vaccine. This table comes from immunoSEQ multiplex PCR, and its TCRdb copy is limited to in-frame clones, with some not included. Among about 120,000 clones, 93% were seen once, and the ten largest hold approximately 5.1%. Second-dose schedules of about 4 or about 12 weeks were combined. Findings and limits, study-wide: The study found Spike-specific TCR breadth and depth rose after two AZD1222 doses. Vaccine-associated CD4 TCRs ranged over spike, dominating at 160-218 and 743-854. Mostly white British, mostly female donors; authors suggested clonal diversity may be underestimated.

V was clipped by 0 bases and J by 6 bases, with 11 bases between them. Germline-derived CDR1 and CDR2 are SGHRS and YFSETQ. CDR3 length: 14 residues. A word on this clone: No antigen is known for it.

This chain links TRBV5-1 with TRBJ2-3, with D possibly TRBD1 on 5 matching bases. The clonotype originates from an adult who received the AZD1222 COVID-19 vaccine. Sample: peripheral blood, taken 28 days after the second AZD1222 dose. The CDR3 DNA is TGCGCCAGCAGCTTGGAGGGTGCAGGGGATACGCAGTATTTT. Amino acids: CASSLEGAGDTQYF.